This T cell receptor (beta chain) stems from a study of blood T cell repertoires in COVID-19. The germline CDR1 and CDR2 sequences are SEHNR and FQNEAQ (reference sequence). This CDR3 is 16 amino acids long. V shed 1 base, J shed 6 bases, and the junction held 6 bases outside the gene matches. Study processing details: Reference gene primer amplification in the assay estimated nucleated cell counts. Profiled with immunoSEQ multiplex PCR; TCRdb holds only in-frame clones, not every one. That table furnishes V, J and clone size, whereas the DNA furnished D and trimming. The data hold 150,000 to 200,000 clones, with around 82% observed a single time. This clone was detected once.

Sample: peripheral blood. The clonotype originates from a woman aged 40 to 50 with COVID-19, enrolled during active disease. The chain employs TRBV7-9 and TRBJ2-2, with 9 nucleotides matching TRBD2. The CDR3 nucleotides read TGTGCCAGCAGCTTAGTGGCTAGCGGGATACCCGGGGAGCTGTTTTTT. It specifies CASSLVASGIPGELFF.